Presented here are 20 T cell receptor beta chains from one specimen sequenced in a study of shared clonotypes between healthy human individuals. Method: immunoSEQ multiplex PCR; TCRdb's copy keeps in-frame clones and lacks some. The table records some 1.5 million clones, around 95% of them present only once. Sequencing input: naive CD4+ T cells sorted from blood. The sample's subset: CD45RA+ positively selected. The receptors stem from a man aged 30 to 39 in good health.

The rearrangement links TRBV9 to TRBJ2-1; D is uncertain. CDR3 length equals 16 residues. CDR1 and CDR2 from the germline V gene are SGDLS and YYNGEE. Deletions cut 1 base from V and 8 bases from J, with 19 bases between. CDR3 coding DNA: TGTGCCAGCAGCGTACTAGGCACGGCAGGTGGCCATGAGCAGTTCTTC. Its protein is CASSVLGTAGGHEQFF.

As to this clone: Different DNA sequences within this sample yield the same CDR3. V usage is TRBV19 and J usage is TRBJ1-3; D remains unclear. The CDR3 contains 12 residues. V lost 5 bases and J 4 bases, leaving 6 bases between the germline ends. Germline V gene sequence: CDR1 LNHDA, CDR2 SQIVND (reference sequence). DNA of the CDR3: TGTGCCAGTAGTCTTCTCGGAAACACCATATATTTT. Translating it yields CASSLLGNTIYF.

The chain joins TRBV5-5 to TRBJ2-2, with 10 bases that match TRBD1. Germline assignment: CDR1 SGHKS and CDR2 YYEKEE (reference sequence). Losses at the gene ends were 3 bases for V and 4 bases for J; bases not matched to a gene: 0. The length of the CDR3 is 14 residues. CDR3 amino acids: CASSWDRGTGELFF. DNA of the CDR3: TGTGCCAGCAGCTGGGACAGGGGCACCGGGGAGCTGTTTTTT.

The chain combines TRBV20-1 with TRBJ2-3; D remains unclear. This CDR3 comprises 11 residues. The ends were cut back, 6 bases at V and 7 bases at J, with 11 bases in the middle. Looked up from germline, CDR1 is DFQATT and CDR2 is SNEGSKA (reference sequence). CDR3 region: CSASLLNTQYF. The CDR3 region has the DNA TGCAGTGCCTCCCTCCTAAATACGCAGTATTTT.

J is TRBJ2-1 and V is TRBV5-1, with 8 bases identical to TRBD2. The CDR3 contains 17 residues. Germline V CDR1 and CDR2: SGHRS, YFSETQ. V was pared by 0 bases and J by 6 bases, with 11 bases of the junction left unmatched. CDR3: CASSLAEGLGTSNEQFF. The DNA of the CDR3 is TGCGCCAGCAGCTTGGCCGAGGGACTAGGGACCTCCAATGAGCAGTTCTTC. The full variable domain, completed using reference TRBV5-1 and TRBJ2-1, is KAGVTQTPRYLIKTRGQQVTLSCSPISGHRSVSWYQQTPGQGLQFLFEYFSETQRNKGNFPGRFSGRQFSNSRSEMNVSTLELGDSALYLCASSLAEGLGTSNEQFFGPGTRLTVL.

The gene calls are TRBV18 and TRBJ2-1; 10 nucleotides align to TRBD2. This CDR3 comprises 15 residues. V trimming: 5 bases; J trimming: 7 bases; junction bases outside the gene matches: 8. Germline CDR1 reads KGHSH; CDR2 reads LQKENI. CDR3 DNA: TGTGCCAGCTCAACTACTAGCGGGGATGGTAATGAGCAGTTCTTC. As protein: CASSTTSGDGNEQFF.

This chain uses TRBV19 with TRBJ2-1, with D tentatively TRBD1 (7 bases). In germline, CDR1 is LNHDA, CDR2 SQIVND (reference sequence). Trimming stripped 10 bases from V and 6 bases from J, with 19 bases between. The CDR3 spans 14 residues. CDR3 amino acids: CATINTGEVNEQFF. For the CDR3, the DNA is TGTGCCACCATAAATACAGGGGAGGTCAATGAGCAGTTCTTC.

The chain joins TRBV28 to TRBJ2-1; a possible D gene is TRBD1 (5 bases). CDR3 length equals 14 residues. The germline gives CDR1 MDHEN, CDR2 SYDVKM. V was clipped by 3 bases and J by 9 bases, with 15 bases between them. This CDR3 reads CASSFRSGSGEQFF. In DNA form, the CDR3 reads TGTGCCAGCAGTTTCAGGTCAGGGTCGGGTGAGCAGTTCTTC.

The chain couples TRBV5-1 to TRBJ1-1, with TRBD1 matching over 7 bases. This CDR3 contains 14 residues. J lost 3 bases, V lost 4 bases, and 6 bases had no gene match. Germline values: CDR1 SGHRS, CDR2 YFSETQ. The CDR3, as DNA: TGCGCCAGCAGCAGGGGGCTAAGGGACACTGAAGCTTTCTTT. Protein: CASSRGLRDTEAFF.

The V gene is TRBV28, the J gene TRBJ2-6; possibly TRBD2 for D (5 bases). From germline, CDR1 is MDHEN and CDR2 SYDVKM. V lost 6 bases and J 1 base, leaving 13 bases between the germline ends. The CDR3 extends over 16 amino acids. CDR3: CASSARGGSGANVLTF. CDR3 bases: TGTGCCAGCAGCGCGAGAGGAGGTTCTGGGGCCAACGTCCTGACTTTC.

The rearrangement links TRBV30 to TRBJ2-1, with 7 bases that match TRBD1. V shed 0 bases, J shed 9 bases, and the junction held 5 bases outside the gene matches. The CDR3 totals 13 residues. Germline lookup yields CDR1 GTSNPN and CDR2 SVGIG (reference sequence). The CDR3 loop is CAWSVEGASEQFF. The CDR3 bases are TGTGCCTGGAGTGTTGAGGGGGCGTCTGAGCAGTTCTTC.

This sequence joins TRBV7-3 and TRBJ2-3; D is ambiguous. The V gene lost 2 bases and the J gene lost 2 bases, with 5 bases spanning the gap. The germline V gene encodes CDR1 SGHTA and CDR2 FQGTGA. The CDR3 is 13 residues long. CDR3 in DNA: TGTGCCAGCAGCTTAGACAACACAGATACGCAGTATTTT. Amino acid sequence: CASSLDNTDTQYF. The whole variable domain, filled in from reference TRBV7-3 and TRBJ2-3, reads GAGVSQTPSNKVTEKGKYVELRCDPISGHTALYWYRQSLGQGPEFLIYFQGTGAADDSGLPNDRFFAVRPEGSVSTLKIQRTERGDSAVYLCASSLDNTDTQYFGPGTRLTVL.

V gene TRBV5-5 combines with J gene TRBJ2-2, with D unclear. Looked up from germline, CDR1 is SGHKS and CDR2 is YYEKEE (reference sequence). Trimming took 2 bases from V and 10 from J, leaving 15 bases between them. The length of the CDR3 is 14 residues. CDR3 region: CASSLKGLVAELFF. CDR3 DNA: TGTGCCAGCAGCTTAAAGGGTTTAGTGGCGGAGCTGTTTTTT. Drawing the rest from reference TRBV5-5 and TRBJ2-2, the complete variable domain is DAGVTQSPTHLIKTRGQQVTLRCSPISGHKSVSWYQQVLGQGPQFIFQYYEKEERGRGNFPDRFSARQFPNYSSELNVNALLLGDSALYLCASSLKGLVAELFFGEGSRLTVL.

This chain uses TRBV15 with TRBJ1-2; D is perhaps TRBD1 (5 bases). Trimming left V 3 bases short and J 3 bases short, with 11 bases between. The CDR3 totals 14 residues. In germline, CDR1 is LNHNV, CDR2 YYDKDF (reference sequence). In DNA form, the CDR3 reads TGTGCCACCAGCAGGCTGGGGGTAGACTATGGCTACACCTTC. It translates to CATSRLGVDYGYTF.

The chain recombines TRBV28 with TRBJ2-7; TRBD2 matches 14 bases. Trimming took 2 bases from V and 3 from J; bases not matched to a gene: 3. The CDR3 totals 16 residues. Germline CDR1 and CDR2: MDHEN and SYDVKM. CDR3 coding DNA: TGTGCCAGCAGTTTACCCGGGACTAGCGGGGGCTACGAGCAGTACTTC. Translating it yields CASSLPGTSGGYEQYF.

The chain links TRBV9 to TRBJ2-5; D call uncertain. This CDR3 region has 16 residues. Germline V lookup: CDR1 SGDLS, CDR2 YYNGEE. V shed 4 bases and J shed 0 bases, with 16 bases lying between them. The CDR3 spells CASSPTGLLYQETQYF. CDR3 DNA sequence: TGTGCCAGCAGCCCGACGGGCCTTCTGTACCAAGAGACCCAGTACTTC.

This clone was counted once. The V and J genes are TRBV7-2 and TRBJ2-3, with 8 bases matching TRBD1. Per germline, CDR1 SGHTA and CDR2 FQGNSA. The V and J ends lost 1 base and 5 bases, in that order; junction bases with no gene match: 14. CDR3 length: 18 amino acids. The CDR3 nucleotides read TGTGCCAGCAGCTTAGTGGGGATGACAGGGGTGCAACGAGATACGCAGTATTTT. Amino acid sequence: CASSLVGMTGVQRDTQYF.

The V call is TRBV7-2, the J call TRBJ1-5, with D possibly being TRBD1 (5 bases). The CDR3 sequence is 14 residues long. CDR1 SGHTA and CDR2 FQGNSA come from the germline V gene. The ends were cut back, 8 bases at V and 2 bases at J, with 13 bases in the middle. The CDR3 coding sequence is TGTGCCAGCGCTTTGAGGGGCGGCAATCAGCCCCAGCATTTT. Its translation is CASALRGGNQPQHF. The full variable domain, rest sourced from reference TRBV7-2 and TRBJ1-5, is GAGVSQSPSNKVTEKGKDVELRCDPISGHTALYWYRQSLGQGLEFLIYFQGNSAPDKSGLPSDRFSAERTGGSVSTLTIQRTQQEDSAVYLCASALRGGNQPQHFGDGTRLSIL.

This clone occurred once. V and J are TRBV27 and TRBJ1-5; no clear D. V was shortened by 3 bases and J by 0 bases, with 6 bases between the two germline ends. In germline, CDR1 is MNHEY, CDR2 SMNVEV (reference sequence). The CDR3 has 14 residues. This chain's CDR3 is CASSLGYSNQPQHF. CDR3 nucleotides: TGTGCCAGCAGTTTGGGTTATAGCAATCAGCCCCAGCATTTT.

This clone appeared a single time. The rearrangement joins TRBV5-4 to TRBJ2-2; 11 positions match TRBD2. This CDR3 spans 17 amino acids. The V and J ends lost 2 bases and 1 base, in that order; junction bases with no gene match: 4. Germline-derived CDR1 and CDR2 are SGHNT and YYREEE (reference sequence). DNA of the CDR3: TGTGCCAGCAGCTTTTCTCTAGCGGGAGGGAACACCGGGGAGCTGTTTTTT. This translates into CASSFSLAGGNTGELFF. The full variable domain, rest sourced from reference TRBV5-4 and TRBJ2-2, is ETGVTQSPTHLIKTRGQQVTLRCSSQSGHNTVSWYQQALGQGPQFIFQYYREEENGRGNFPPRFSGLQFPNYSSELNVNALELDDSALYLCASSFSLAGGNTGELFFGEGSRLTVL.